This TCR beta chain was sequenced in a study of identical twins. CDR3 size: 16 residues. CDR1 is MGHRA and CDR2 is YSYEKL in the germline V gene. The trim removed 1 base at V and 0 bases at J, leaving 4 bases unmatched. TCRdb fed the 5' RACE reads into MiXCR, producing one record per CDR3 protein. The sample yields about 890,000 distinct CDR3 sequences, approximately 13% seen once. The study, taken as a whole, reports: Twin-shared out-of-frame alpha sequences were enriched for low generation probability. Reduced insertions were recorded for abundant cord blood beta clonotypes, with no such pattern in memory repertoires.

This clonotype was counted between two and nine times. Antigen unknown. This sample was shared with a second study, whose subject was yellow fever vaccine responses in identical twins.

Sequencing was performed on PBMCs. The receptor's source is a woman aged 18-29 years in good health. The V gene is TRBV4-1, the J gene TRBJ2-7; TRBD2 aligns across 9 bases. The CDR3 DNA reads as TGCGCCAGCAGCCAAGCGCGCGGGAGGGCCTCCTACGAGCAGTACTTC. Its translation is CASSQARGRASYEQYF.